Listed below are T cell receptor beta chains from one sample, sequenced in a study of cytomegalovirus exposure and HLA in healthy donors. Sequenced by immunoSEQ multiplex PCR; TCRdb stores in-frame clones only, minus some. This sample contains approximately 150,000 clones. Source material: PBMCs. Receptors originate from a woman aged 50 to 65 in good health and CMV-seronegative. Both conserved end residues are part of each CDR3. The D gene is left open where the match is weak.

j_gene: TRBJ2-2
d_gene: TRBD1
v_gene: TRBV28
CDR3aa: CASTPPGTGNTGELFF
CDR3nt: TGTGCCAGCACCCCACCAGGGACAGGGAACACCGGGGAGCTGTTTTTT

j_gene: TRBJ2-3
d_gene: .
v_gene: TRBV9
CDR3aa: CASSVGGRTDTQYF
CDR3nt: TGTGCCAGCAGCGTGGGGGGACGCACAGATACGCAGTATTTT

j_gene: TRBJ2-7
d_gene: TRBD2
v_gene: TRBV7-3
CDR3aa: CASSPTAASGYEQYF
CDR3nt: TGTGCCAGCAGCCCCACCGCGGCTAGCGGCTACGAGCAGTACTTC

j_gene: TRBJ1-2
d_gene: TRBD1
v_gene: TRBV28
CDR3aa: CASSPPQGVGGYTF
CDR3nt: TGTGCCAGCAGTCCCCCCCAGGGGGTGGGGGGCTACACCTTC

j_gene: TRBJ2-7
d_gene: TRBD2
v_gene: TRBV7-2
CDR3aa: CASSFPIAGGPYEQYF
CDR3nt: TGTGCCAGCAGCTTCCCAATAGCGGGAGGGCCTTACGAGCAGTACTTC

j_gene: TRBJ2-7
d_gene: TRBD1
v_gene: TRBV11-2
CDR3aa: CASSSGPDRGKDEQYF
CDR3nt: TGTGCCAGCAGCTCCGGCCCGGACAGGGGAAAGGACGAGCAGTACTTC

j_gene: TRBJ1-5
d_gene: .
v_gene: TRBV19
CDR3aa: CASSISGFYSQPQHF
CDR3nt: TGTGCCAGTAGTATTTCAGGGTTCTATAGTCAGCCCCAGCATTTT

j_gene: TRBJ2-7
d_gene: TRBD2
v_gene: TRBV5-4
CDR3aa: CASSSSGGSPLEQYF
CDR3nt: TGTGCCAGCAGCTCCAGCGGGGGGTCTCCCCTCGAGCAGTACTTC

j_gene: TRBJ1-2
d_gene: TRBD1
v_gene: TRBV2
CDR3aa: CASTDFTGAVTHYGYTF
CDR3nt: TGTGCCAGCACCGATTTTACAGGGGCGGTGACTCACTATGGCTACACCTTC

j_gene: TRBJ2-1
d_gene: TRBD2
v_gene: TRBV5-1
CDR3aa: CASSFGTIDNEQFF
CDR3nt: TGCGCCAGCAGCTTCGGGACTATCGACAATGAGCAGTTCTTC

j_gene: TRBJ2-4
d_gene: .
v_gene: TRBV6-5
CDR3aa: CASSPSWPPKNIQYF
CDR3nt: TGTGCCAGCAGCCCTAGCTGGCCACCCAAAAACATTCAGTACTTC

j_gene: TRBJ2-2
d_gene: TRBD2
v_gene: TRBV5-1
CDR3aa: CASNPTSGPPRTGELFF
CDR3nt: TGCGCCAGCAACCCGACTAGCGGGCCCCCGAGGACCGGGGAGCTGTTTTTT

j_gene: TRBJ1-2
d_gene: TRBD1
v_gene: TRBV6-5
CDR3aa: CASSSTTGYYGYTF
CDR3nt: TGTGCCAGCAGTTCCACGACAGGGTACTATGGCTACACCTTC

j_gene: TRBJ2-5
d_gene: .
v_gene: TRBV5-1
CDR3aa: CASSLAAASRETQYF
CDR3nt: TGCGCCAGCAGCTTGGCCGCGGCCTCAAGGGAGACCCAGTACTTC

j_gene: TRBJ2-7
d_gene: TRBD2
v_gene: TRBV5-1
CDR3aa: CASRAGTSGRARISHTYEQYF
CDR3nt: TGCGCCAGCAGGGCCGGGACTAGCGGGAGGGCCCGTATTTCCCACACCTACGAGCAGTACTTC

j_gene: TRBJ2-7
d_gene: .
v_gene: TRBV28
CDR3aa: CAGRQGIWSYEQYF
CDR3nt: TGTGCCGGTCGCCAGGGGATTTGGTCGTACGAGCAGTACTTC

j_gene: TRBJ1-2
d_gene: TRBD1
v_gene: TRBV19
CDR3aa: CASRGLTGGASANYGYTF
CDR3nt: TGTGCCAGTAGGGGCCTGACAGGGGGGGCGAGCGCTAACTATGGCTACACCTTC

j_gene: TRBJ2-3
d_gene: .
v_gene: TRBV5-4
CDR3aa: CASSLADTQYF
CDR3nt: TGTGCCAGCAGCTTGGCTGATACGCAGTATTTT

j_gene: TRBJ1-4
d_gene: TRBD1
v_gene: TRBV5-6
CDR3aa: CASSRDSNEKLFF
CDR3nt: TGTGCCAGCAGCCGGGACAGTAATGAAAAACTGTTTTTT

j_gene: TRBJ2-1
d_gene: TRBD2
v_gene: TRBV6-5
CDR3aa: CASSWVAGGWGEQFF
CDR3nt: TGTGCCAGCAGTTGGGTAGCGGGAGGGTGGGGTGAGCAGTTCTTC

j_gene: TRBJ2-3
d_gene: TRBD2
v_gene: TRBV4-2
CDR3aa: CASSHLAGDSNTQYF
CDR3nt: TGTGCCAGCAGCCACCTAGCGGGGGATTCTAATACGCAGTATTTT

j_gene: TRBJ2-5
d_gene: TRBD2
v_gene: TRBV7-7
CDR3aa: CASSRGLASETQYF
CDR3nt: TGTGCTAGCAGCCGGGGACTAGCATCCGAGACCCAGTACTTC

j_gene: TRBJ1-2
d_gene: .
v_gene: TRBV2
CDR3aa: CASSDRDLNYGYTF
CDR3nt: TGTGCCAGCAGCGACCGGGATCTTAACTATGGCTACACCTTC

j_gene: TRBJ1-4
d_gene: .
v_gene: TRBV15
CDR3aa: CATSRDGLPRASNEKLFF
CDR3nt: TGTGCCACCAGCAGAGATGGACTGCCCCGCGCATCTAATGAAAAACTGTTTTTT

j_gene: TRBJ2-7
d_gene: .
v_gene: TRBV27
CDR3aa: CASSSSSYEQYF
CDR3nt: TGTGCCAGCAGCTCGAGCTCCTACGAGCAGTACTTC

j_gene: TRBJ2-1
d_gene: .
v_gene: TRBV4-2
CDR3aa: CASSPAGDPYNEQFF
CDR3nt: TGTGCCAGCAGCCCCGCAGGGGATCCCTACAATGAGCAGTTCTTC

j_gene: TRBJ2-2
d_gene: TRBD1
v_gene: TRBV5-1
CDR3aa: CASSWGSPGQGNTGELFF
CDR3nt: TGCGCCAGCAGCTGGGGGTCACCGGGACAGGGGAACACCGGGGAGCTGTTTTTT

j_gene: TRBJ2-1
d_gene: TRBD2
v_gene: TRBV4-2
CDR3aa: CASSFGLAGESYNEQFF
CDR3nt: TGTGCCAGCAGCTTCGGACTAGCGGGAGAATCCTACAATGAGCAGTTCTTC

j_gene: TRBJ1-2
d_gene: .
v_gene: TRBV6-6
CDR3aa: CASSYDGGMVRGYTF
CDR3nt: TGTGCCAGCAGTTACGATGGAGGGATGGTAAGGGGCTACACCTTC

j_gene: TRBJ2-3
d_gene: .
v_gene: TRBV11-2
CDR3aa: CASSPTTGLPDTQYF
CDR3nt: TGTGCCAGCAGCCCAACTACGGGATTGCCAGATACGCAGTATTTT

j_gene: TRBJ1-5
d_gene: TRBD1
v_gene: TRBV7-8
CDR3aa: CASSLSGQGYNQPQHF
CDR3nt: TGTGCCAGCAGCTTATCGGGACAGGGGTACAATCAGCCCCAGCATTTT

j_gene: TRBJ2-2
d_gene: TRBD2
v_gene: TRBV11-1
CDR3aa: CASSPWGGNTGELFF
CDR3nt: TGTGCCAGCAGCCCCTGGGGGGGGAACACCGGGGAGCTGTTTTTT

j_gene: TRBJ1-1
d_gene: .
v_gene: TRBV7-6
CDR3aa: CASSQLRGMNTEAFF
CDR3nt: TGTGCCAGCAGCCAACTCAGGGGAATGAACACTGAAGCTTTCTTT

j_gene: TRBJ2-5
d_gene: .
v_gene: TRBV18
CDR3aa: CASSPRPGQETQYF
CDR3nt: TGTGCCAGCTCACCACGGCCAGGCCAAGAGACCCAGTACTTC

j_gene: TRBJ2-3
d_gene: .
v_gene: TRBV30
CDR3aa: CACLPTADTQYF
CDR3nt: TGTGCCTGCCTCCCCACGGCAGATACGCAGTATTTT

j_gene: TRBJ2-7
d_gene: .
v_gene: TRBV18
CDR3aa: CASSDSTGRGSEQYF
CDR3nt: TGTGCCAGCTCAGACTCGACAGGGCGGGGTTCCGAGCAGTACTTC

j_gene: TRBJ2-7
d_gene: .
v_gene: TRBV5-6
CDR3aa: CASSLGLGGYEQYF
CDR3nt: TGTGCCAGCAGCTTGGGGTTAGGGGGATACGAGCAGTACTTC

j_gene: TRBJ1-2
d_gene: .
v_gene: TRBV5-1
CDR3aa: CASSRGIQKGYGYTF
CDR3nt: TGCGCCAGCAGCAGGGGGATCCAGAAGGGCTATGGCTACACCTTC

j_gene: TRBJ2-7
d_gene: TRBD1
v_gene: TRBV4-2
CDR3aa: CASSQVVQGTLSYEQYF
CDR3nt: TGTGCCAGCAGCCAAGTAGTACAGGGGACCCTATCCTACGAGCAGTACTTC

j_gene: TRBJ2-5
d_gene: TRBD1
v_gene: TRBV30
CDR3aa: CAWSLGQGVRVETQYF
CDR3nt: TGTGCCTGGAGTCTAGGACAGGGTGTGAGAGTTGAGACCCAGTACTTC

j_gene: TRBJ1-1
d_gene: TRBD1
v_gene: TRBV28
CDR3aa: CASSTGANTEAFF
CDR3nt: TGTGCCAGCAGTACAGGGGCTAACACTGAAGCTTTCTTT

j_gene: TRBJ1-1
d_gene: .
v_gene: TRBV7-3
CDR3aa: CASSDNINTEAFF
CDR3nt: TGTGCCAGCAGCGACAACATTAACACTGAAGCTTTCTTT